These 18 T cell receptor beta chains were sequenced from one sample in a study of metastatic and nonmetastatic thyroid tumors. TCRdb reprocessed the PCR reads via MiXCR. The sample consists of 15,000 to 20,000 clones, roughly 36% of them appearing once. Before thyroid surgery, none of the patients had received any treatment. The sample was tumor tissue. The receptors come from a male donor with papillary thyroid cancer or a benign thyroid nodule (not recorded which). Some clones in this sample may be carry-over from other donors' samples.

At least ten counts were recorded for this clone. The chain links TRBV10-3 to TRBJ1-2; possible D gene TRBD1, 5 bases. CDR1 ENHRY and CDR2 SYGVKD come from the germline V gene. Trimming left V 4 bases short and J 4 bases short, with 10 bases between. The CDR3 loop spans 13 amino acids. The CDR3 region is CAISGGDSYGYTF. CDR3 sequence (DNA): TGTGCCATCAGTGGAGGAGACAGCTATGGCTACACCTTC.

This rearrangement joins TRBV28 to TRBJ2-1; D is perhaps TRBD2 (6 bases). CDR1 and CDR2 from the germline V gene are MDHEN and SYDVKM. This CDR3 spans 15 amino acids. V lost 6 bases and J 8 bases, leaving 20 bases between the germline ends. In nucleotides, the CDR3 is TGTGCCAGCAGCCGCTCTAGCGTGACTGACCATGAGCAGTTCTTC. Its translation is CASSRSSVTDHEQFF.

The genes are TRBV19 and TRBJ2-2; no definite D call. Per the germline V gene, CDR1 is LNHDA and CDR2 is SQIVND (reference sequence). The CDR3 runs to 13 residues. V shed 1 base and J shed 15 bases, with 15 bases lying between them. CDR3 loop: CASSIVWTGEVFF. The CDR3 DNA sequence: TGTGCCAGTAGTATAGTCTGGACCGGTGAGGTGTTTTTT.

This clone was counted between two and nine times. This chain connects TRBV6-2 or TRBV6-3 to TRBJ2-7, with 9 bases fitting TRBD2. Germline assignment: CDR1 MNHEY and CDR2 SVGEGT. V shed 2 bases, J shed 3 bases, and the junction held 5 bases outside the gene matches. The CDR3 covers 15 residues. CDR3 bases: TGTGCCAGCAGTTACGATTGGACTAGCGTCTACGAGCAGTACTTC. Encoded protein: CASSYDWTSVYEQYF.

Only one count was recorded for this clone. This rearrangement joins TRBV20-1 to TRBJ1-6; TRBD1 might be the D (5 bases). The ends were cut back, 3 bases at V and 14 bases at J, with 14 bases in the middle. CDR3 length: 12 residues. From germline, CDR1 is DFQATT and CDR2 SNEGSKA (reference sequence). CDR3 protein: CSASVSGRTLHF. As DNA, the CDR3 is TGCAGTGCTAGTGTGTCAGGGAGGACCCTCCACTTT.

This chain links TRBV12-3 or TRBV12-4 with TRBJ1-6; no clear D. V lost 3 bases to trimming and J lost 0 bases, with 6 bases between them. CDR3 length: 15 residues. CDR3 protein: CASSFGSSYNSPLHF. The CDR3 DNA is TGTGCCAGCAGTTTTGGGAGCTCCTATAATTCACCCCTCCACTTT.

This clone was recorded at least ten times. The DNA of the CDR3 is TGTGCCAGCAGCAGGACAGGGGTGGACACTGAAGCTTTCTTT. As protein: CASSRTGVDTEAFF. The chain uses TRBV5-4 and TRBJ1-1; 9 positions agree with TRBD1. CDR1 is SGHNT, CDR2 YYREEE, per germline (reference sequence). This CDR3 has 14 residues. V dropped 4 bases and J dropped 3; count of bases not matched to a gene: 4.

This clone is labeled medium-sized (0.01 to 0.1%). CDR3 in amino acids: CASSWRDPQDEQFF. CDR3 nucleotides: TGTGCCAGCAGTTGGCGGGACCCCCAGGATGAGCAGTTCTTC. The gene calls are TRBV6-1 and TRBJ2-1, with a tentative D call TRBD2 (6 bases). Germline V gene sequence: CDR1 MNHNS, CDR2 SASEGT. The germline V and J ends were trimmed by 5 bases and 8 bases, with 16 bases remaining between them. The CDR3 is made up of 14 amino acids.

The sample holds a few counts of this clone. At one end, the junction sequence differs from germline, possibly due to a read error. This CDR3 reads CASSYSRAGTGNQPQHF. The CDR3 nucleotides read TGTGCCAGCAGTTACTCTCGCGCCGGGACAGGGAATCAGCCCCAGCATTTT. The gene calls are TRBV6-4 and TRBJ1-5; 9 bases fit TRBD1. Germline V gene data show CDR1 as MRHNA and CDR2 as SNTAGT. This CDR3 is 17 amino acids long.

This clone is labeled large. The J gene is TRBJ1-1, the V gene TRBV20-1; 7 positions agree with TRBD1. The CDR3 covers 16 residues. Germline assignment: CDR1 DFQATT and CDR2 SNEGSKA (reference sequence). J gave up 1 base and V 3 bases, and 11 bases lay outside the gene matches. CDR3 sequence: CSARGSDREWNTEAFF. CDR3 DNA sequence: TGCAGTGCTAGGGGCTCTGACAGGGAATGGAACACTGAAGCTTTCTTT.

This clone came up a few times. The chain uses TRBV6-2 or TRBV6-3 and TRBJ2-6, with TRBD2 as a possible D gene (6 bases). CDR1 is MNHEY and CDR2 is SVGEGT in the germline V gene. The CDR3 has 17 residues. Between the trimmed V and J ends, which lost 4 bases and 0 bases, there was a span of 13 bases. Here the CDR3 reads CASSWAGSSSGANVLTF. In DNA form, the CDR3 reads TGTGCCAGCAGTTGGGCGGGGTCCAGCTCTGGGGCCAACGTCCTGACTTTC.

The genes are TRBV12-3 or TRBV12-4 and TRBJ2-7; D is perhaps TRBD1 or TRBD2 (6 bases each). The CDR3 covers 13 residues. Deletions cut 5 bases from V and 10 bases from J, with 18 bases between. For the CDR3, the DNA is TGTGCCAGCAGTCCCCGGGGGCCCTACTATCAGTACTTC. It encodes CASSPRGPYYQYF.

This clone has more than one count but fewer than ten. One end of the junction is discordant with germline, which a read error may explain. The chain joins TRBV6-1 to TRBJ2-5; D gene ambiguous. Per germline, CDR1 MNHNS and CDR2 SASEGT. CDR3 length: 14 residues. Written as DNA, the CDR3 is TGTGCCAGAAGTGACCCAACACTCGAGGAGACCCAGTACTTC. This codes for CARSDPTLEETQYF.

This clone was picked up many times. The gene calls are TRBV20-1 and TRBJ2-5; 7 bases agree with TRBD2. The V gene's germline CDR1 is DFQATT and CDR2 SNEGSKA (reference sequence). Unmatched junction bases numbered 10, after V lost 1 base and J lost 5 bases. This CDR3 is 15 amino acids long. This CDR3 is CSARVGGSSRETQYF. The CDR3 DNA follows: TGCAGTGCTAGAGTAGGCGGGAGCTCCCGTGAGACCCAGTACTTC.

V is TRBV6-5 and J is TRBJ1-1; 9 bases match TRBD1. In germline, CDR1 is MNHEY, CDR2 SVGAGI. The CDR3 totals 16 residues. Germline trimming cut 1 base from V and 1 base from J; bases unmatched to any gene: 4. In DNA, the CDR3 is TGTGCCAGCAGTTACTTAGGACAGGGGCAGAACACTGAAGCTTTCTTT. As protein: CASSYLGQGQNTEAFF.

A few counts support this clone. The rearrangement joins TRBV4-1 to TRBJ2-7; 7 bases line up with TRBD1. The CDR3 totals 14 residues. Germline trimming cut 4 bases from V and 3 bases from J; bases unmatched to any gene: 6. Looked up from germline, CDR1 is MGHRA and CDR2 is YSYEKL. In nucleotides, the CDR3 is TGCGCCAGCAGCCCCGTGACAGGGTGCTACGAGCAGTACTTC. This translates into CASSPVTGCYEQYF.

The chain combines TRBV5-1 with TRBJ2-7; D remains unclear. V lost 0 bases, J lost 0 bases, and 7 bases lay in between. Germline CDR1 is SGHRS and CDR2 is YFSETQ. There are 14 residues in the CDR3. CDR3 sequence (DNA): TGCGCCAGCAGCTTGGGCAGCTCCTCCTACGAGCAGTACTTC. This gives the protein CASSLGSSSYEQYF. Complete variable domain (other parts from reference TRBV5-1 and TRBJ2-7): KAGVTQTPRYLIKTRGQQVTLSCSPISGHRSVSWYQQTPGQGLQFLFEYFSETQRNKGNFPGRFSGRQFSNSRSEMNVSTLELGDSALYLCASSLGSSSYEQYFGPGTRLTVT.

This clone has more than one count but fewer than ten. The rearrangement joins TRBV6-2 or TRBV6-3 to TRBJ2-5; 8 nucleotides line up with TRBD2. Germline CDR1 MNHEY, CDR2 SVGEGT. After removal of 7 bases from V and 1 base from J, the junction contained 8 bases not matched to a gene. The CDR3 totals 15 residues. CDR3 bases: TGTGCCAGCATTTATGCGGGGGGTATCCAAGAGACCCAGTACTTC. It translates to CASIYAGGIQETQYF.